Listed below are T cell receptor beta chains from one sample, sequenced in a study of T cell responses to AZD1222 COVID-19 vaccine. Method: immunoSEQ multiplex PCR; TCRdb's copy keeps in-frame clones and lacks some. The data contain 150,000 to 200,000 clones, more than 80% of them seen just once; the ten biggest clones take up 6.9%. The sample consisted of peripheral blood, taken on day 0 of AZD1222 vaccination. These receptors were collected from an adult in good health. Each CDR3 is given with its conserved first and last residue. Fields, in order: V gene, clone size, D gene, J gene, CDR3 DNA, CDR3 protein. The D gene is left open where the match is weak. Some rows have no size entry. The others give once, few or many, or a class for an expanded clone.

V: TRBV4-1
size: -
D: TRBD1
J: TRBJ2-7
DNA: TGCGCCAGCAGCCAAGCCCTGACAGGGACGAGCCGAGAGCAGTACTTC
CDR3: CASSQALTGTSREQYF

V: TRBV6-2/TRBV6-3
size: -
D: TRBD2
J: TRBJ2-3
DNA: TGTGCCAGCAGTTACCAGACTAGCGGGGGGGCGTCAGATACGCAGTATTTT
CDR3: CASSYQTSGGASDTQYF

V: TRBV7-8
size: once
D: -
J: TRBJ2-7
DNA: TGTGCCACGAGCTTCGCCGGGGCATGGGAGCAGTACTTC
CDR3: CATSFAGAWEQYF

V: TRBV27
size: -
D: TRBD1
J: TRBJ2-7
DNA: TGTGCCAGCAAAAGACAGGGCTACTACGAGCAGTACTTC
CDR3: CASKRQGYYEQYF

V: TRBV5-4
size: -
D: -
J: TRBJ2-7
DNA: TGTGCCAGCAGCAGCGAAGCCTACGAGCAGTACTTC
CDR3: CASSSEAYEQYF

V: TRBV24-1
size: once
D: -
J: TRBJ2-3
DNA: TGTGCCACCAGTGACCTGACGGGATCCACAGATACGCAGTATTTT
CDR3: CATSDLTGSTDTQYF

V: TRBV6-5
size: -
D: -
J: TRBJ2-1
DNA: TGTGCCAGCAGTTACCAAGGGGGGGAGGGAACAGATGAGCAGTTCTTC
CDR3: CASSYQGGEGTDEQFF

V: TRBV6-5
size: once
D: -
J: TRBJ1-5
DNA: TGTGCCAGCAGTTACGTCGGGATCAGTCAGCCCCAGCATTTT
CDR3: CASSYVGISQPQHF

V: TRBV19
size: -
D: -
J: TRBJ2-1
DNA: TGTGCCAGTAGTATAGTCGCCCGGGGGCACAATGAGCAGTTCTTC
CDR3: CASSIVARGHNEQFF

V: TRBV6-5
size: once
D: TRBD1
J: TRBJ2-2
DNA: TGTGCCAGCAGTCACAGGGGAAACACCGGGGAGCTGTTTTTT
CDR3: CASSHRGNTGELFF